The clone carrying this T cell receptor (beta chain) was recorded many times. Its antigen is not identified. Patients underwent thyroid surgery, and none had received any treatment before it. These data are taken from a study of metastatic and nonmetastatic thyroid tumors. The overall study: Repertoire data that came from the blood and tumor or nodule tissue of malignant and benign thyroid patients were compared. Notes on the study in general: Compared with benign nodules, malignant thyroid tumors were reported to have significantly higher TCR beta diversity in both blood and tumor.

Authors' methods: A classifier of distant metastasis in papillary thyroid cancer was built from CDR3 differences (across clinicopathological groups). MiXCR re-clonotyped the PCR reads for TCRdb. The V and J calls, along with clone size, are taken from TCRdb and not from the paper's own processing. The table lists some 38,000 clones, roughly 19% of them singletons. The receptor's source is a female donor with papillary thyroid cancer or a benign thyroid nodule (not recorded which). Some clones in this sample may be carry-over from other donors' samples. What was sequenced was blood.

In nucleotides, the CDR3 is TGCAGTGTCTTGGGGGCAACAGCTTCTAATGAAAAACTGTTTTTT. Translating gives CSVLGATASNEKLFF. The chain employs TRBV20-1 and TRBJ1-4; TRBD1 is a possible D gene (6 bases). In germline, CDR1 is DFQATT, CDR2 SNEGSKA (reference sequence). Between the trimmed V and J ends, which lost 7 bases and 3 bases, there was a span of 18 bases. The CDR3 is 15 residues long.